Below, one TCR beta chain is given with its context. Its antigen is not known. Sample time point: newly diagnosed GD, antithyroid drugs for less than 3 months. Extracted RNA from PBMCs served as the source of the TCR library. The sample is drawn from a study of regulatory T cells in long-lasting Graves disease. The CDR3 covers 14 residues. Per germline, CDR1 LGHDT and CDR2 YNNKEL (reference sequence). V trimming: 3 bases; J trimming: 3 bases; junction bases outside the gene matches: 3. Findings and caveats of the study: Graves' patients with persistent disease showed TCR diversity lower than patients newly diagnosed.

Relying on iRepertoire HTBI primers and Arm-PCR of CDR3 regions, the team built TCR beta libraries. TCRdb analysed the multiplex PCR reads with MiXCR anew, one entry per CDR3 protein. The table records roughly 420,000 distinct CDR3 sequences, 16% of them present only once. The sample was also linked to a second study, of T cells in Graves' hyperthyroidism and ophthalmopathy.

This chain uses TRBV3-1 with TRBJ1-1; 8 nucleotides match TRBD1. This TCR was sampled from a woman between 25 and 40 years old with Graves disease. The source material was peripheral blood mononuclear cells (PBMCs), sampled at new diagnosis, from a patient treated with antithyroid drugs. The CDR3 here is CASSHLDRDTEAFF. The CDR3, as DNA: TGTGCCAGCAGCCACTTGGACAGGGACACTGAAGCTTTCTTT.